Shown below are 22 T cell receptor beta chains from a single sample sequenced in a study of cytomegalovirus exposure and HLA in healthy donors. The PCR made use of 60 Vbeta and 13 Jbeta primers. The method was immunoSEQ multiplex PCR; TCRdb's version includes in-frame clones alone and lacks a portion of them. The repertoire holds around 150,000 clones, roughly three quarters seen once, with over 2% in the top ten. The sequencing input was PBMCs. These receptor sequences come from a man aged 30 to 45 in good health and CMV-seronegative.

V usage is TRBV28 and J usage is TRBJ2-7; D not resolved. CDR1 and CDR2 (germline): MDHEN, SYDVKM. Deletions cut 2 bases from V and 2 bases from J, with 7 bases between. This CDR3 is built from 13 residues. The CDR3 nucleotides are TGTGCCAGCAGTTTAGGCCCCCCCTACGAGCAGTACTTC. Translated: CASSLGPPYEQYF.

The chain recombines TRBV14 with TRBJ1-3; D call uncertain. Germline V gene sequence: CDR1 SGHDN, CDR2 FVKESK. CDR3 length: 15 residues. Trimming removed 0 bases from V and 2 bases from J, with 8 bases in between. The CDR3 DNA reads TGTGCCAGCAGCCAAGATTGGGGAGCTGGAAACACCATATATTTT. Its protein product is CASSQDWGAGNTIYF. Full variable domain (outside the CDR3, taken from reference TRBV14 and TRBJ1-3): EAGVTQFPSHSVIEKGQTVTLRCDPISGHDNLYWYRRVMGKEIKFLLHFVKESKQDESGMPNNRFLAERTGGTYSTLKVQPAELEDSGVYFCASSQDWGAGNTIYFGEGSWLTVV.

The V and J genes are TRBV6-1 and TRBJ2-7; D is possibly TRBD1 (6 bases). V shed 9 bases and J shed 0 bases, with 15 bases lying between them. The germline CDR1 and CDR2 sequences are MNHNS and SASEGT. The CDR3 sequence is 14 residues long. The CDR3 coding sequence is TGTGCCAGTACCTTGAGAGGGGGCTCCTACGAGCAGTACTTC. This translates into CASTLRGGSYEQYF.

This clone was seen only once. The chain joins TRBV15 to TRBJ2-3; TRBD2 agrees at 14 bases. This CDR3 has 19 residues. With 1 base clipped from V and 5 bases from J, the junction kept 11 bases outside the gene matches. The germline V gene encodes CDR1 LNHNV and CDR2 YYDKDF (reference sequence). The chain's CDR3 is CATSRGAYRTSGRIDTQYF. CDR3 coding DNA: TGTGCCACCAGCAGAGGGGCGTATAGGACTAGCGGGAGGATAGATACGCAGTATTTT.

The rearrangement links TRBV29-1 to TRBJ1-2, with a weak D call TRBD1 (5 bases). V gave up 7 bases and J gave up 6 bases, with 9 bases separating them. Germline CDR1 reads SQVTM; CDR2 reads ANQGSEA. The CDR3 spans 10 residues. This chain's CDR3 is CSAGGDGYTF. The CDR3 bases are TGCAGCGCCGGGGGGGATGGCTACACCTTC. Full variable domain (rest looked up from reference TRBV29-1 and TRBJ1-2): SAVISQKPSRDICQRGTSLTIQCQVDSQVTMMFWYRQQPGQSLTLIATANQGSEATYESGFVIDKFPISRPNLTFSTLTVSNMSPEDSSIYLCSAGGDGYTFGSGTRLTVV.

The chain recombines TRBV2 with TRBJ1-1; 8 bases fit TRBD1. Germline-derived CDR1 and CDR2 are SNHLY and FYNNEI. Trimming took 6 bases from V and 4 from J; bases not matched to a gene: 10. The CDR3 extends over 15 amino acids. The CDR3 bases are TGTGCCAGCAGCGGTCAGGGGGCGCGCGGCACTGAAGCTTTCTTT. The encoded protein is CASSGQGARGTEAFF.

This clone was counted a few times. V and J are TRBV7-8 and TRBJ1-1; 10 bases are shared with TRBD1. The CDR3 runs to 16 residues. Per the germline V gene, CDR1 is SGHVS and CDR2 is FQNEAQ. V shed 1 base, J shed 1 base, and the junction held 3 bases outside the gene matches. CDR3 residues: CASSLGDRGTNTEAFF. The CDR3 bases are TGTGCCAGCAGCTTAGGGGACAGGGGAACGAACACTGAAGCTTTCTTT.

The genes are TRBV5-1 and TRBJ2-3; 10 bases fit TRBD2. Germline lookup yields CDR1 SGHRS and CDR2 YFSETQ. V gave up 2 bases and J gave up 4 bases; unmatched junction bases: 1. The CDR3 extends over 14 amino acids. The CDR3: CASSFLAGADTQYF. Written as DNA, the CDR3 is TGCGCCAGCAGCTTCCTAGCGGGAGCAGATACGCAGTATTTT. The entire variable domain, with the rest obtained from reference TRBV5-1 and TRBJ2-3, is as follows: KAGVTQTPRYLIKTRGQQVTLSCSPISGHRSVSWYQQTPGQGLQFLFEYFSETQRNKGNFPGRFSGRQFSNSRSEMNVSTLELGDSALYLCASSFLAGADTQYFGPGTRLTVL.

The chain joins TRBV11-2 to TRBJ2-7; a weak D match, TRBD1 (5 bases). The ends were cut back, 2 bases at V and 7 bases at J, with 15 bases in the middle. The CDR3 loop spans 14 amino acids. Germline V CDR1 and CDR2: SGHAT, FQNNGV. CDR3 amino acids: CASSLQVRVGEQYF. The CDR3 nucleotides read TGTGCCAGCAGCTTACAGGTCAGGGTAGGGGAGCAGTACTTC.

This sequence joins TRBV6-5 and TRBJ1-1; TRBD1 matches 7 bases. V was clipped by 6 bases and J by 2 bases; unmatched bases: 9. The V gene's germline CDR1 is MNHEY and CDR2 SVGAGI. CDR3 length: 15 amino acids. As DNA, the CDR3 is TGTGCCAGCAGCCTCTCCGGGACAGATAACACTGAAGCTTTCTTT. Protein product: CASSLSGTDNTEAFF.

The CDR3 nucleotides are TGTGCCAGCAGCTCAGCGGGAGCAGGCGGGGAGCTGTTTTTT. It specifies CASSSAGAGGELFF. V usage is TRBV28 and J usage is TRBJ2-2, with 8 bases fitting TRBD2. Losses at the gene ends were 6 bases for V and 7 bases for J; bases not matched to a gene: 7. The CDR3 contains 14 residues. Germline loops: CDR1 MDHEN, CDR2 SYDVKM.

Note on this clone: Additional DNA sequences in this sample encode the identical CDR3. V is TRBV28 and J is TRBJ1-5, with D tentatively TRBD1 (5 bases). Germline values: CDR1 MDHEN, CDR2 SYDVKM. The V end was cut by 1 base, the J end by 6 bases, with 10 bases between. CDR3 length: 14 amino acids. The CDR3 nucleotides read TGTGCCAGCAGTTTATTGGGGGGTGGTCAGCCCCAGCATTTT. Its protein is CASSLLGGGQPQHF.

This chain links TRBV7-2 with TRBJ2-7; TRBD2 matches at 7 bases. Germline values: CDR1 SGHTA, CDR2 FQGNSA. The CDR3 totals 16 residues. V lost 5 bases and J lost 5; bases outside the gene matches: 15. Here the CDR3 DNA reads TGTGCCAGCAGCCGAATTGTGCTTGCGGGAGTAGACGAGCAGTACTTC. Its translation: CASSRIVLAGVDEQYF.

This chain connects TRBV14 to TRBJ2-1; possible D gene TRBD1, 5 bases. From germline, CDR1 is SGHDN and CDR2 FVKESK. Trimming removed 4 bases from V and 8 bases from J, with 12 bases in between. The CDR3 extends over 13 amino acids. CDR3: CASSRGAWDEQFF. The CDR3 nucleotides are TGTGCCAGCAGCCGTGGGGCTTGGGATGAGCAGTTCTTC.

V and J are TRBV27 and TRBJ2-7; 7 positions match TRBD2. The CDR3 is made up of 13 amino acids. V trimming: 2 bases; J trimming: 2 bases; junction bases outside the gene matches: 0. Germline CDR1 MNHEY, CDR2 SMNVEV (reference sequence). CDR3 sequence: CASSLRGAYEQYF. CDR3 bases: TGTGCCAGCAGTTTACGGGGGGCCTACGAGCAGTACTTC.

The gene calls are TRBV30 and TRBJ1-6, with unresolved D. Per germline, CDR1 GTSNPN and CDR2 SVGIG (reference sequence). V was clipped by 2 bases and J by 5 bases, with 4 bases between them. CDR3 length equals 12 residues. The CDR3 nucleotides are TGTGCCTGGAGTACTAATAATTCACCCCTCCACTTT. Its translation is CAWSTNNSPLHF.

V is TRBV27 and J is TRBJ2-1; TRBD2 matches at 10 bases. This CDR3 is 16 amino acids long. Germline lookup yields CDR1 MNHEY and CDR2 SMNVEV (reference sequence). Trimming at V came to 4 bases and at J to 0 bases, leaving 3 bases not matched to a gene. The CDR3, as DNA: TGTGCCAGCAGTTCTAGCGGGAGTAGCTCCTACAATGAGCAGTTCTTC. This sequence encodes CASSSSGSSSYNEQFF.

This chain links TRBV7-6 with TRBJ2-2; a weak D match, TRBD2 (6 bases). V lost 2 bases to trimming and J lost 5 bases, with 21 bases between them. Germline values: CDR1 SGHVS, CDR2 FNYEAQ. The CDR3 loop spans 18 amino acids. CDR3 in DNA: TGTGCCAGCAGCTTAAGTCCCTGGGTCGCGGGAACGACCGGGGAGCTGTTTTTT. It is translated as CASSLSPWVAGTTGELFF.

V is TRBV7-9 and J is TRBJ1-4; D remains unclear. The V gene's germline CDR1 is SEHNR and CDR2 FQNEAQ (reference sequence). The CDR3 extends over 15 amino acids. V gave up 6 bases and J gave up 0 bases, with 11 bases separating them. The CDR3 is CASRMEPATNEKLFF. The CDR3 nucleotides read TGTGCCAGCAGAATGGAGCCTGCAACTAATGAAAAACTGTTTTTT.

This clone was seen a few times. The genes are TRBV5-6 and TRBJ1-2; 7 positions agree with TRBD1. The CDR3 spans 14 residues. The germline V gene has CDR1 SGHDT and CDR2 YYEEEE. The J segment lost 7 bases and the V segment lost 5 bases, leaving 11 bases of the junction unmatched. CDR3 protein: CASRYQGGFLGYTF. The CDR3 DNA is TGTGCCAGCAGATATCAGGGGGGTTTCCTTGGCTACACCTTC.

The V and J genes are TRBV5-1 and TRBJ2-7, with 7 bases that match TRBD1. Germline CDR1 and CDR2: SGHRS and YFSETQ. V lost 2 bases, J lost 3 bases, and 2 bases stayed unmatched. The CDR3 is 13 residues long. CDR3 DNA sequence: TGCGCCAGCAGCTTTCGGACAGGCTACGAGCAGTACTTC. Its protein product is CASSFRTGYEQYF.

Here the CDR3 reads CASSSPQGENNYGYTF. CDR3 coding DNA: TGCGCCAGCAGCTCCCCTCAGGGGGAAAACAACTATGGCTACACCTTC. The V call is TRBV5-1, the J call TRBJ1-2; 7 positions match TRBD1. V was clipped by 3 bases and J by 2 bases; unmatched bases: 10. This CDR3 has 16 amino acids. Germline V CDR1 and CDR2: SGHRS, YFSETQ.